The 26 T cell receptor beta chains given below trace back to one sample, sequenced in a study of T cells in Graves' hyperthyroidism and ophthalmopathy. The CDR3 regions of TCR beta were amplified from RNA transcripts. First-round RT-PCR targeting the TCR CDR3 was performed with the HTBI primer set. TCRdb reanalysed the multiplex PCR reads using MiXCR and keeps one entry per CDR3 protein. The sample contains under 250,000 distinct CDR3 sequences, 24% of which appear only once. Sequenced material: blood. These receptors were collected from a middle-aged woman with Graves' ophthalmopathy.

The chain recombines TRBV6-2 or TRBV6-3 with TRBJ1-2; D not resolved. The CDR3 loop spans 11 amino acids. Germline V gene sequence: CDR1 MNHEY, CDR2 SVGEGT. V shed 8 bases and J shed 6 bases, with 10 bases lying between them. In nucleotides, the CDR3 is TGTGCCAGCTCGGAGCGACATGGCTACACCTTC. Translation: CASSERHGYTF.

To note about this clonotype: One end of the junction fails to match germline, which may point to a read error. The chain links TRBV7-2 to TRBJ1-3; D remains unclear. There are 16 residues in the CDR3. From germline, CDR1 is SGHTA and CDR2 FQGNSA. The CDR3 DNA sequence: TGTGCCAGCAGCCTAGCCGACCGATTCTCTGGAAACACCATATATTTT. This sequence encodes CASSLADRFSGNTIYF.

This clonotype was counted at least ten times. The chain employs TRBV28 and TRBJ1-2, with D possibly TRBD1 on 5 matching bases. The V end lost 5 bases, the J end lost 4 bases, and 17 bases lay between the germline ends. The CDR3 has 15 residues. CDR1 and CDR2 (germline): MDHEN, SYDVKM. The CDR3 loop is CASSGAGQGSYGYTF. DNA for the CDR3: TGTGCCAGCAGTGGCGCAGGGCAGGGTAGCTATGGCTACACCTTC.

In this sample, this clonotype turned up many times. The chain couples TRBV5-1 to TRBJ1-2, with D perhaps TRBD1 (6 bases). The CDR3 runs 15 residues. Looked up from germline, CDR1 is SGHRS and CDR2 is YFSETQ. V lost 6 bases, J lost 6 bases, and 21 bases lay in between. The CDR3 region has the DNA TGCGCCAGCAACCCGGGGGCGTCAGGGACCCATGGCTACACCTTC. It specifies CASNPGASGTHGYTF.

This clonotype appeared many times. CDR3 region: CASSQDELADYEQYF. The DNA for the CDR3 is TGCGCCAGCAGCCAAGATGAACTAGCGGATTACGAGCAGTACTTC. The genes are TRBV4-1 and TRBJ2-7; the match to TRBD2 covers 8 bases. Germline lookup yields CDR1 MGHRA and CDR2 YSYEKL. The CDR3 spans 15 residues. With 0 bases clipped from V and 4 bases from J, the junction kept 5 bases outside the gene matches.

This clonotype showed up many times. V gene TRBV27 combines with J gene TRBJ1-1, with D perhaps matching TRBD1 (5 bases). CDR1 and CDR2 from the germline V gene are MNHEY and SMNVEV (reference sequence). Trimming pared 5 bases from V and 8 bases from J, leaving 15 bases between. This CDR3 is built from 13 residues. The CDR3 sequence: CASSMGHLVEAFF. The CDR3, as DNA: TGTGCCAGCAGTATGGGGCACCTAGTAGAAGCTTTCTTT.

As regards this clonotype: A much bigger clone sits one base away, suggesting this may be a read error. The CDR3 DNA sequence: TGTGCCATCAGTGAGTCGTACGGCTACGAGCAGTACTTC. Amino acid sequence: CAISESYGYEQYF. V and J are TRBV10-3 and TRBJ2-7; unclear D gene. V was clipped by 0 bases and J by 3 bases, with 6 bases between them. The CDR3 is made up of 13 amino acids. Germline-derived CDR1 and CDR2 are ENHRY and SYGVKD.

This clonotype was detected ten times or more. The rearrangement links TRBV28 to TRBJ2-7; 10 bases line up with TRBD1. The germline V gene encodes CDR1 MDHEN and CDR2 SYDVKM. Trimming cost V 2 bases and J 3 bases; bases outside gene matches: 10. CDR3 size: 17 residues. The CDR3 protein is CASSLIAGTGANYEQYF. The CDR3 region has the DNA TGTGCCAGCAGTTTAATCGCCGGGACAGGGGCAAACTACGAGCAGTACTTC.

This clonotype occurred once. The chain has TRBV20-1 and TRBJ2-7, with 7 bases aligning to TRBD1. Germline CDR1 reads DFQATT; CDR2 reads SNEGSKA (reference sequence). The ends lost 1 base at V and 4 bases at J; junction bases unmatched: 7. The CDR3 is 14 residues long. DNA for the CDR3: TGCAGTGCTAGAGCCAACAGGGGTCTATACGAGCAGTACTTC. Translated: CSARANRGLYEQYF.

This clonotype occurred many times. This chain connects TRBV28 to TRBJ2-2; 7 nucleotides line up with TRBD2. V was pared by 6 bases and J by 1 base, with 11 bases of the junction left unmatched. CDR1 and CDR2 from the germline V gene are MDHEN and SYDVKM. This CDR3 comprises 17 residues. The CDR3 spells CASSATSFLVNTGELFF. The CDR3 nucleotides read TGTGCCAGCAGCGCGACTAGCTTCCTCGTGAACACCGGGGAGCTGTTTTTT. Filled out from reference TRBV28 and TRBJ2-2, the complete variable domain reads DVKVTQSSRYLVKRTGEKVFLECVQDMDHENMFWYRQDPGLGLRLIYFSYDVKMKEKGDIPEGYSVSREKKERFSLILESASTNQTSMYLCASSATSFLVNTGELFFGEGSRLTVL.

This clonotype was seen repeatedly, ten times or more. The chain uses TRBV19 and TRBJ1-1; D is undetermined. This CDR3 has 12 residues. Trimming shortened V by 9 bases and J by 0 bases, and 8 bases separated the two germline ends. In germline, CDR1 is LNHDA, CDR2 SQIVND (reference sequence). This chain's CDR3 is CASVYMNTEAFF. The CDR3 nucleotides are TGTGCCAGCGTATACATGAACACTGAAGCTTTCTTT.

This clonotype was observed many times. Here the CDR3 reads CASSPPRDPLTKNIQYF. CDR3 nucleotides: TGTGCCAGCAGTCCCCCCCGGGACCCTCTAACCAAAAACATTCAGTACTTC. The rearrangement joins TRBV28 to TRBJ2-4; D tentatively fits TRBD1 or TRBD2 (5 bases each). The CDR3 contains 17 residues. Germline CDR1 and CDR2: MDHEN and SYDVKM. V lost 5 bases and J lost 2, with 19 bases in between.

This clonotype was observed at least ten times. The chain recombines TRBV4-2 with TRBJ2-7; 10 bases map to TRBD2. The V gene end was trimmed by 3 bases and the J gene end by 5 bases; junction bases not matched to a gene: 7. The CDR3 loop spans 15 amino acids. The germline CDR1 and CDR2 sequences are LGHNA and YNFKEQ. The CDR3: CASSQAFTSGDEQYF. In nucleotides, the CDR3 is TGTGCCAGCAGCCAGGCCTTCACTAGCGGGGACGAGCAGTACTTC.

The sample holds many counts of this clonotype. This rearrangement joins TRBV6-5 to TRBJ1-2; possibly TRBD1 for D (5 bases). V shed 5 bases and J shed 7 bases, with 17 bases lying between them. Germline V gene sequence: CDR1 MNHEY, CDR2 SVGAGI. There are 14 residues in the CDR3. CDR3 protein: CASSPSDSRSGYTF. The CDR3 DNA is TGTGCCAGCAGTCCTTCTGACAGCAGGTCTGGCTACACCTTC.

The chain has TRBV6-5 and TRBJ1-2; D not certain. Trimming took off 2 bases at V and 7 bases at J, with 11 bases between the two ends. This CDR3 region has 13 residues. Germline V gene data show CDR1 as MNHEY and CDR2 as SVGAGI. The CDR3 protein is CASSYTGYGGYTF. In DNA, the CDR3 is TGTGCCAGCAGTTACACGGGTTATGGTGGCTACACCTTC.

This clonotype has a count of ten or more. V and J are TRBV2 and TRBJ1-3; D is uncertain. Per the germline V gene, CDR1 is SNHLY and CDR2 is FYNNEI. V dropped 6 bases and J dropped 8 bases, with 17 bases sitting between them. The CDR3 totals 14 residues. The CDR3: CASSTDGSPHTIYF. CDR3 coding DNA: TGTGCCAGCAGCACTGATGGTTCCCCGCACACCATATATTTT.

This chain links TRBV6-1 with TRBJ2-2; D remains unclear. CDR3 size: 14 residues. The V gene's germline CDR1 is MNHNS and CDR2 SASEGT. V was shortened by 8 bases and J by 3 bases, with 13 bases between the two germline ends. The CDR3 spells CASALYWYTGELFF. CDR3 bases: TGTGCCAGCGCTTTATATTGGTACACCGGGGAGCTGTTTTTT.

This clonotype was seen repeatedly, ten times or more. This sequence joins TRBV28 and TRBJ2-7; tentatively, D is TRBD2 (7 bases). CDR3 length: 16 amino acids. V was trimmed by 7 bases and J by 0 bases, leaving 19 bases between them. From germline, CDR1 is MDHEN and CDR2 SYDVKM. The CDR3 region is CASTPMGGRGSYEQYF. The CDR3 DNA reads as TGTGCCAGCACCCCTATGGGGGGGCGCGGCTCCTACGAGCAGTACTTC.

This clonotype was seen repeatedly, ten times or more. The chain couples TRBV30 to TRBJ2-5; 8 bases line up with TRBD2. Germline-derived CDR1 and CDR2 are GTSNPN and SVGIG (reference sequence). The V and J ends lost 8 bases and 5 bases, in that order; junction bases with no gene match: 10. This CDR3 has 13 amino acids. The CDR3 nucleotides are TGTGCCGTGAGCGGGAGCGGTCCGGAGACCCAGTACTTC. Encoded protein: CAVSGSGPETQYF. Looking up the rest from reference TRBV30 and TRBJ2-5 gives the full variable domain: SQTIHQWPATLVQPVGSPLSLECTVEGTSNPNLYWYRQAAGRGLQLLFYSVGIGQISSEVPQNLSASRPQDRQFILSSKKLLLSDSGFYLCAVSGSGPETQYFGPGTRLLVL.

CDR3 protein: CAWSVRGASGTQYF. The CDR3, as DNA: TGTGCCTGGAGTGTACGGGGGGCGTCGGGTACGCAGTATTTT. V is TRBV30 and J is TRBJ2-3, with D perhaps matching TRBD2 (7 bases). Germline V gives CDR1 GTSNPN, CDR2 SVGIG (reference sequence). Trimming pared 0 bases from V and 8 bases from J, leaving 15 bases between. CDR3 length: 14 amino acids. The variable domain in full, completed from reference TRBV30 and TRBJ2-3, reads SQTIHQWPATLVQPVGSPLSLECTVEGTSNPNLYWYRQAAGRGLQLLFYSVGIGQISSEVPQNLSASRPQDRQFILSSKKLLLSDSGFYLCAWSVRGASGTQYFGPGTRLTVL.

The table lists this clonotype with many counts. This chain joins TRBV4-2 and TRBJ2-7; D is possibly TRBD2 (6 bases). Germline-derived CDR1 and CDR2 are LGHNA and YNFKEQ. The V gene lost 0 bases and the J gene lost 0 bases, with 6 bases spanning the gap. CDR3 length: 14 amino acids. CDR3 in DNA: TGTGCCAGCAGCCAAGATAGCGGCTCCTACGAGCAGTACTTC. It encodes CASSQDSGSYEQYF.

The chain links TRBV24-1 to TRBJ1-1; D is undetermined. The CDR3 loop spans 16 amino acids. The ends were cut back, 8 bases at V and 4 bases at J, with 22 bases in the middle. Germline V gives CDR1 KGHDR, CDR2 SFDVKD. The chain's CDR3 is CATILMTQRLSTEAFF. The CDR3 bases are TGTGCCACCATACTCATGACCCAGAGGCTGAGCACTGAAGCTTTCTTT.

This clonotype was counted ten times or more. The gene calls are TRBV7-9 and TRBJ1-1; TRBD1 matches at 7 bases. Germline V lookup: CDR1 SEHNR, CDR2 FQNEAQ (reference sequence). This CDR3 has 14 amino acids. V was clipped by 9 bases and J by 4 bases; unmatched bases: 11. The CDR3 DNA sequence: TGTGCCAGTTGTCAACGACAGGGAGGCACTGAAGCTTTCTTT. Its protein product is CASCQRQGGTEAFF.

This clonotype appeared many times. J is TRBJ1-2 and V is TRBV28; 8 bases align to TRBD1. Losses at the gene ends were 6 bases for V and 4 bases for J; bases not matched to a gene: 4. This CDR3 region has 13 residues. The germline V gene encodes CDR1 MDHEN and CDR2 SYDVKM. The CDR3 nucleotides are TGTGCCAGCAGGGGACAGGTCCGCTATGGCTACACCTTC. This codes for CASRGQVRYGYTF.

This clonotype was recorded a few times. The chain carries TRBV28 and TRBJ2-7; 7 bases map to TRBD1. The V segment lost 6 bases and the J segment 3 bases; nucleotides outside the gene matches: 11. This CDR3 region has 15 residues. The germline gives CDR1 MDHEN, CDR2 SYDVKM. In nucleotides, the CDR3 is TGTGCCAGCAGGTCTCTGGACAGGTCAAGCTACGAGCAGTACTTC. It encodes CASRSLDRSSYEQYF.

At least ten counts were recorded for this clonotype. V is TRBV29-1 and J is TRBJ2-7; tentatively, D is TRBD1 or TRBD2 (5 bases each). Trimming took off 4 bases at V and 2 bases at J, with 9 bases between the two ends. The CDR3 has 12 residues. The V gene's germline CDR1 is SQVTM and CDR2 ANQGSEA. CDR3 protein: CSVGDGTYEQYF. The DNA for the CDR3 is TGCAGCGTTGGGGACGGTACCTACGAGCAGTACTTC.